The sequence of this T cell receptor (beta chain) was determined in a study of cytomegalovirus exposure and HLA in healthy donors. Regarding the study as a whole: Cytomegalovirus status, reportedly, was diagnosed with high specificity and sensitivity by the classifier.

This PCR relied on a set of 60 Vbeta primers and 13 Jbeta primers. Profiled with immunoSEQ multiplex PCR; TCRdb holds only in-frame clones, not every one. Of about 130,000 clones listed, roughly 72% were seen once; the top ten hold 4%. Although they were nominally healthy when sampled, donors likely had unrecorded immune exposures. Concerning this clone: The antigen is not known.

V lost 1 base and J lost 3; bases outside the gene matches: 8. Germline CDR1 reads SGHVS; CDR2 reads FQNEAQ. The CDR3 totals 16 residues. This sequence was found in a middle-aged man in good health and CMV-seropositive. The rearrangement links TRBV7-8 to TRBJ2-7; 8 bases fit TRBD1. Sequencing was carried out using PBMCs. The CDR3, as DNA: TGTGCCAGCAGCTTAGAAGCTGGACAGGGCCGCTACGAGCAGTACTTC. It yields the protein CASSLEAGQGRYEQYF. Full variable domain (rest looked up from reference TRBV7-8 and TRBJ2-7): GAGVSQSPRYKVAKRGQDVALRCDPISGHVSLFWYQQALGQGPEFLTYFQNEAQLDKSGLPSDRFFAERPEGSVSTLKIQRTQQEDSAVYLCASSLEAGQGRYEQYFGPGTRLTVT.